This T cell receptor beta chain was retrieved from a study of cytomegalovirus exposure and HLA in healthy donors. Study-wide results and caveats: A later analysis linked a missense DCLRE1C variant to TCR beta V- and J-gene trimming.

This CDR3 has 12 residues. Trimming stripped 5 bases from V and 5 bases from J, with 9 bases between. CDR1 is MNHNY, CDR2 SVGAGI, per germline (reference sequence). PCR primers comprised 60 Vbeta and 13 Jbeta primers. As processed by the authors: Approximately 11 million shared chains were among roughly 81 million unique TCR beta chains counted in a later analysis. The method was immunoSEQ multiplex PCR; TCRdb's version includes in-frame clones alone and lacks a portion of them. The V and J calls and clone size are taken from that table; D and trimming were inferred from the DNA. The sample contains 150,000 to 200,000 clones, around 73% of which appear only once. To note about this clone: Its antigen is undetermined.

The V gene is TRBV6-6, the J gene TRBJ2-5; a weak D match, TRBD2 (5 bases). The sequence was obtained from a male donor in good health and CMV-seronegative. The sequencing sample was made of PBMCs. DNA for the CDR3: TGTGCCAGCAGTACGAGGGTGGAGACCCAGTACTTC. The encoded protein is CASSTRVETQYF.